Presented here are 17 T cell receptor beta chains from one specimen sequenced in a study of cytomegalovirus exposure and HLA in healthy donors (dated by TCRdb to the late 2010s). The library came from the immunoSEQ multiplex PCR assay. For the multiplex PCR, a mixture combining 60 forward primers for TCR Vbeta segments and 13 reverse primers for TCR Jbeta segments was used. Here the immuneACCESS table is served through TCRdb, limited to in-frame sequences with V and J called. Missing clones are a known gap in these copies; in checked studies unresolved V genes cover under half, and the rest lacks a known reason. The table for this sample lists fewer than 200,000 clones; about four fifths of them were counted only once. The ten largest clones take up roughly 13% of the sample. Sample: PBMCs. These receptors were obtained from a woman in her forties or fifties in good health and CMV-seronegative.

This clone appeared once. V gene TRBV7-6 combines with J gene TRBJ2-7, with TRBD2 identical over 12 bases. In germline, CDR1 is SGHVS, CDR2 FNYEAQ. The CDR3 totals 16 residues. The J segment lost 6 bases and the V segment lost 3 bases, leaving 9 bases of the junction unmatched. CDR3 bases: TGTGCCAGCAGCTTTTCCCCGACTAGCGGGAGAGGCGAGCAGTACTTC. This sequence encodes CASSFSPTSGRGEQYF.

The gene calls are TRBV4-3 and TRBJ2-3; 12 nucleotides agree with TRBD1. Germline CDR1 and CDR2: LGHNA and YSLEER. J gave up 1 base and V 4 bases, and 3 bases lay outside the gene matches. This CDR3 has 16 amino acids. The CDR3 loop reads CASSLGQGAGTDTQYF. CDR3 coding DNA: TGCGCCAGCAGCCTGGGACAGGGGGCGGGCACAGATACGCAGTATTTT.

This chain links TRBV4-3 with TRBJ2-7, with 8 bases aligning to TRBD2. The junction had 6 bases not matched to a gene; V was cut back by 3 bases and J by 2 bases. The CDR3 is 15 amino acids. The germline V gene encodes CDR1 LGHNA and CDR2 YSLEER. The CDR3 sequence: CASSQVLAGPYEQYF. CDR3 bases: TGCGCCAGCAGCCAGGTTCTAGCGGGTCCCTACGAGCAGTACTTC.

The chain uses TRBV7-8 and TRBJ1-1; 7 bases match TRBD1. The CDR3 is 13 residues long. V lost 4 bases, J lost 5 bases, and 4 bases stayed unmatched. Germline V lookup: CDR1 SGHVS, CDR2 FQNEAQ. For the CDR3, the DNA is TGTGCCAGCAGCTGGGACAGCAAGACTGAAGCTTTCTTT. It yields the protein CASSWDSKTEAFF.

The V call is TRBV19, the J call TRBJ2-4, with TRBD1 matching over 7 bases. This CDR3 has 16 amino acids. CDR1 is LNHDA, CDR2 SQIVND, per germline (reference sequence). V shed 1 base, J shed 1 base, and the junction held 4 bases outside the gene matches. The chain's CDR3 is CASSIGQGTAKNIQYF. The CDR3 region has the DNA TGTGCCAGTAGTATAGGACAGGGTACCGCCAAAAACATTCAGTACTTC.

Notes on this clone: The sample has other DNA sequences that encode this CDR3 too. The chain joins TRBV2 to TRBJ1-3; weak D call: TRBD1 (5 bases). Trimming left V 4 bases short and J 0 bases short, with 7 bases between. Germline V gene data show CDR1 as SNHLY and CDR2 as FYNNEI. The CDR3 length is 14 residues. The CDR3 loop reads CASSAQGSGNTIYF. The CDR3 DNA sequence: TGTGCCAGCAGTGCCCAGGGCTCTGGAAACACCATATATTTT. Full variable domain (rest looked up from reference TRBV2 and TRBJ1-3): EPEVTQTPSHQVTQMGQEVILRCVPISNHLYFYWYRQILGQKVEFLVSFYNNEISEKSEIFDDQFSVERPDGSNFTLKIRSTKLEDSAMYFCASSAQGSGNTIYFGEGSWLTVV.

The V and J genes are TRBV30 and TRBJ1-2; D remains unclear. The CDR3 consists of 13 residues. Trimming took 1 base from V and 6 from J, leaving 12 bases between them. CDR1 GTSNPN and CDR2 SVGIG come from the germline V gene (reference sequence). The CDR3 DNA sequence: TGTGCCTGGAGTGCGACTGTGCGCGATGGCTACACCTTC. Its protein product is CAWSATVRDGYTF.

The chain has TRBV7-9 and TRBJ2-2; TRBD2 aligns across 8 bases. The junction had 3 bases not matched to a gene; V was cut back by 5 bases and J by 1 base. This CDR3 has 15 amino acids. Germline lookup yields CDR1 SEHNR and CDR2 FQNEAQ (reference sequence). In DNA, the CDR3 is TGTGCCAGCAGCCTGAGCGGGAGGAACACCGGGGAGCTGTTTTTT. It encodes CASSLSGRNTGELFF.

This chain uses TRBV29-1 with TRBJ1-1; TRBD1 aligns across 8 bases. V was pared by 4 bases and J by 5 bases, with 6 bases of the junction left unmatched. The CDR3 has 13 amino acids. Germline V lookup: CDR1 SQVTM, CDR2 ANQGSEA. This chain's CDR3 is CSVATGGGTEAFF. For the CDR3, the DNA is TGCAGCGTTGCCACAGGGGGGGGTACTGAAGCTTTCTTT.

The chain has TRBV9 and TRBJ2-7; 11 bases match TRBD1. Trimming took 4 bases from V and 5 from J; bases not matched to a gene: 11. This CDR3 has 16 residues. Per the germline V gene, CDR1 is SGDLS and CDR2 is YYNGEE. As DNA, the CDR3 is TGTGCCAGCAGCCCCCTCGGACAGGGGGCAAGCCACGAGCAGTACTTC. Amino acids: CASSPLGQGASHEQYF.

This chain links TRBV2 with TRBJ1-2; 7 nucleotides line up with TRBD1. The germline V gene has CDR1 SNHLY and CDR2 FYNNEI. The CDR3 consists of 15 residues. With 6 bases clipped from V and 3 bases from J, the junction kept 10 bases outside the gene matches. The CDR3 sequence is CASRDDRVGDYGYTF. In DNA, the CDR3 is TGTGCCAGCAGAGACGACAGGGTGGGCGACTATGGCTACACCTTC.

The gene calls are TRBV7-3 and TRBJ2-7; 9 bases align to TRBD1. Germline V gene data show CDR1 as SGHTA and CDR2 as FQGTGA. Trimming took 2 bases from V and 7 from J; bases not matched to a gene: 9. This CDR3 comprises 15 residues. The DNA for the CDR3 is TGTGCCAGCAGCTTACACAGGGGGCCGATGGGGGAGCAGTACTTC. This codes for CASSLHRGPMGEQYF.

The chain employs TRBV10-2 and TRBJ2-1, with TRBD2 matching over 9 bases. Germline loops: CDR1 WSHSY, CDR2 SAAADI. V was clipped by 6 bases and J by 9 bases; unmatched bases: 6. This CDR3 is built from 13 residues. CDR3 loop: CASSGFSGSEQFF. CDR3 DNA sequence: TGCGCCAGCAGCGGATTTAGCGGGAGTGAGCAGTTCTTC.

The sample holds one count of this clone. This chain links TRBV27 with TRBJ2-3; 9 bases line up with TRBD1. The CDR3 contains 14 residues. With 7 bases clipped from V and 3 bases from J, the junction kept 5 bases outside the gene matches. Germline V gene lookup returns CDR1 MNHEY and CDR2 SMNVEV (reference sequence). The CDR3 is CASKGTGKTDTQYF. The CDR3 DNA reads as TGTGCCAGCAAAGGGACAGGGAAAACAGATACGCAGTATTTT.

This clone has a single count. The J gene is TRBJ2-4, the V gene TRBV5-4, with 10 bases fitting TRBD1. Germline CDR1 is SGHNT and CDR2 is YYREEE (reference sequence). CDR3 length: 18 amino acids. Trimming took 4 bases from V and 1 from J; bases not matched to a gene: 11. The CDR3 protein is CASSPRGGQGVAKNIQYF. CDR3 nucleotide sequence: TGTGCCAGCAGCCCACGGGGAGGACAGGGGGTTGCCAAAAACATTCAGTACTTC. Full variable domain (remainder filled in from reference TRBV5-4 and TRBJ2-4): ETGVTQSPTHLIKTRGQQVTLRCSSQSGHNTVSWYQQALGQGPQFIFQYYREEENGRGNFPPRFSGLQFPNYSSELNVNALELDDSALYLCASSPRGGQGVAKNIQYFGAGTRLSVL.

The chain carries TRBV4-3 and TRBJ1-4; D is undetermined. The CDR3 sequence is 15 residues long. The V gene's germline CDR1 is LGHNA and CDR2 YSLEER. V was shortened by 4 bases and J by 2 bases, with 11 bases between the two germline ends. Written as DNA, the CDR3 is TGCGCCAGCAGCCCCGACTCTGGGACTAATGAAAAACTGTTTTTT. Amino acid sequence: CASSPDSGTNEKLFF.

This clone has just a few counts. The rearrangement joins TRBV6-6 to TRBJ1-4; 10 bases match TRBD1. The CDR3 runs 14 residues. Germline V CDR1 and CDR2: MNHNY, SVGAGI (reference sequence). V gave up 4 bases and J gave up 10 bases; unmatched junction bases: 6. This CDR3 reads CASSLDRGPAKLFF. DNA for the CDR3: TGTGCCAGCAGTTTAGACAGGGGGCCTGCAAAACTGTTTTTT.